Listed here are 7 T cell receptor beta chains from one sample, sequenced in a study of blood T cell repertoires in COVID-19. Profiled with immunoSEQ multiplex PCR; TCRdb holds only in-frame clones, not every one. The data hold about 98,000 clones, with about 80% observed a single time. Sequenced sample: peripheral blood. The receptors were sampled from a man between 60 and 75 years old with acute or convalescent COVID-19.

The chain couples TRBV6-5 to TRBJ2-7; a possible D gene is TRBD1 (6 bases). The CDR3 is 14 residues long. Germline V gene lookup returns CDR1 MNHEY and CDR2 SVGAGI. The V and J ends lost 8 bases and 2 bases respectively, with 16 bases between them. CDR3 DNA sequence: TGTGCCAGCGCCCTACAGGGAATCACCTACGAGCAGTACGTC. It encodes CASALQGITYEQYV.

This chain links TRBV7-9 with TRBJ1-4, with a weak D call TRBD1 (6 bases). Trimming stripped 6 bases from V and 8 bases from J, with 10 bases between. Per germline, CDR1 SEHNR and CDR2 FQNEAQ (reference sequence). The CDR3 covers 12 residues. The CDR3 reads CASSRDTEKLFF. CDR3 nucleotide sequence: TGTGCCAGCAGTCGGGACACCGAAAAACTGTTTTTT.

This clone was observed a few times. CDR3 in DNA: TGCGCCAGCAGTACGGGGGGGGCGTCCTACAATGAGCAGTTCTTC. Its translation: CASSTGGASYNEQFF. V and J are TRBV10-1 and TRBJ2-1; TRBD2 agrees at 8 bases. V was clipped by 5 bases and J by 1 base; unmatched bases: 4. CDR3 length: 15 residues. Germline V gene data show CDR1 as WNHNN and CDR2 as SYGVQD (reference sequence).

The rearrangement joins TRBV23-1 to TRBJ1-6; perhaps TRBD1 as D (5 bases). TRBV23-1 is an open reading frame whose function is uncertain. CDR3 length equals 17 residues. V shed 3 bases and J shed 5 bases, with 17 bases lying between them. The chain's CDR3 is CASSHRPGRVDNSPLHF. CDR3 nucleotide sequence: TGCGCCAGCAGTCATCGCCCAGGGAGGGTGGATAATTCACCCCTCCACTTT.

The V gene is TRBV19, the J gene TRBJ1-1; TRBD1 agrees at 7 bases. This CDR3 contains 15 residues. V shed 3 bases, J shed 3 bases, and the junction held 7 bases outside the gene matches. Germline V gene sequence: CDR1 LNHDA, CDR2 SQIVND (reference sequence). Here the CDR3 reads CASSIPGQRDTEAFF. CDR3 sequence (DNA): TGTGCCAGTAGTATTCCGGGACAGAGAGACACTGAAGCTTTCTTT.

The chain uses TRBV5-1 and TRBJ1-2; 9 nucleotides line up with TRBD1. V was clipped by 0 bases and J by 1 base; unmatched bases: 4. The germline gives CDR1 SGHRS, CDR2 YFSETQ. The CDR3 has 16 amino acids. The CDR3 reads CASSLDGTGLNYGYTF. DNA for the CDR3: TGCGCCAGCAGCTTGGATGGGACAGGGCTTAACTATGGCTACACCTTC.

This clone came up once. The V and J genes are TRBV10-3 and TRBJ1-6; 8 bases match TRBD1. V trimming: 7 bases; J trimming: 4 bases; junction bases outside the gene matches: 12. Germline CDR1 is ENHRY and CDR2 is SYGVKD. The CDR3 is 17 residues long. DNA for the CDR3: TGTGCCATCAAGGGTGCAGGGAACAGGGGGTATAATTCACCCCTCCACTTT. Amino acids: CAIKGAGNRGYNSPLHF.